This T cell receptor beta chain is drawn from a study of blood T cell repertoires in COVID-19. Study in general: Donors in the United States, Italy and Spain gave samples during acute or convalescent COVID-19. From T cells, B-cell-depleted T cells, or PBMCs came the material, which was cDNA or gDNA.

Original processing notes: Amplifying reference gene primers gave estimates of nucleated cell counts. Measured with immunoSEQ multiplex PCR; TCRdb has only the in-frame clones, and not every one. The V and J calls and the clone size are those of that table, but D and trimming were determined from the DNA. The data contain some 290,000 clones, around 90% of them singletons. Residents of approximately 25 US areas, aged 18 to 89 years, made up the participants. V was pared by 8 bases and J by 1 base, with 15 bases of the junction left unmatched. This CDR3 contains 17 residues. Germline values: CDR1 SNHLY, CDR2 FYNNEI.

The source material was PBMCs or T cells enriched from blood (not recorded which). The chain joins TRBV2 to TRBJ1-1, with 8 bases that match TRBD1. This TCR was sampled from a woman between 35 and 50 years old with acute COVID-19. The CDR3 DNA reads TGTGCCAGCCACACTTTCAGGGGGCGAAACACGAACACTGAAGCTTTCTTT. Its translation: CASHTFRGRNTNTEAFF. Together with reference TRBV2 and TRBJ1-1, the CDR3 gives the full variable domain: EPEVTQTPSHQVTQMGQEVILRCVPISNHLYFYWYRQILGQKVEFLVSFYNNEISEKSEIFDDQFSVERPDGSNFTLKIRSTKLEDSAMYFCASHTFRGRNTNTEAFFGQGTRLTVV.